Presented here are 9 T cell receptor beta chains from one specimen sequenced in a study of control samples from healthy donors and cancer patients. The repertoire was sequenced with immunoSEQ multiplex PCR; TCRdb's copy has only in-frame clones and lacks some. Of about 230,000 clones in the sample, approximately 80% were seen once. Sequences were obtained from PBMCs. These receptors came from a woman aged 60 to 75 with lung cancer.

V gene TRBV5-1 combines with J gene TRBJ1-4; D remains unclear. The V gene lost 2 bases and the J gene lost 7 bases, with 15 bases spanning the gap. Germline CDR1 is SGHRS and CDR2 is YFSETQ. The CDR3 runs 15 residues. CDR3 in amino acids: CASSLGGQMGEKLFF. CDR3 in DNA: TGCGCCAGCAGCTTAGGTGGCCAAATGGGTGAAAAACTGTTTTTT.

The V gene is TRBV1, the J gene TRBJ1-6. TRBV1 is reported as a pseudogene. This CDR3 is 14 amino acids long. CDR3 region: CTSSQEGRNSPLHF. CDR3 in DNA: TGCACCAGCAGCCAAGAAGGGCGGAATTCACCCCTCCACTTT.

The chain carries TRBV10-2 and TRBJ2-5; D gene uncertain. Germline V gene lookup returns CDR1 WSHSY and CDR2 SAAADI. V lost 3 bases, J lost 4 bases, and 6 bases lay in between. The CDR3 length is 12 residues. CDR3 amino acids: CASSDLLETQYF. The CDR3 DNA reads as TGCGCCAGCAGTGACCTTTTAGAGACCCAGTACTTC.

The V gene is TRBV24-1, the J gene TRBJ2-1; 11 nucleotides line up with TRBD2. V dropped 3 bases and J dropped 2; count of bases not matched to a gene: 5. CDR1 and CDR2 from the germline V gene are KGHDR and SFDVKD. There are 17 residues in the CDR3. This chain's CDR3 is CATSDVTSGATYNEQFF. CDR3 DNA sequence: TGTGCCACCAGTGATGTGACTAGCGGGGCGACCTACAATGAGCAGTTCTTC.

The chain carries TRBV5-1 and TRBJ2-1, with 9 bases that match TRBD1. CDR3 size: 15 residues. CDR1 and CDR2 (germline): SGHRS, YFSETQ. With 3 bases clipped from V and 1 base from J, the junction kept 2 bases outside the gene matches. This CDR3 is CASSSTGGSYNEQFF. CDR3 in DNA: TGCGCCAGCAGCTCGACAGGGGGATCCTACAATGAGCAGTTCTTC.

This clone came up a few times. The chain is built from TRBV2 and TRBJ2-3; 11 bases are a match to TRBD2. CDR1 is SNHLY, CDR2 FYNNEI, per germline. CDR3 length equals 15 residues. V was pared by 5 bases and J by 1 base, with 2 bases of the junction left unmatched. The chain's CDR3 is CASSLAGGGTDTQYF. CDR3 nucleotides: TGTGCCAGCAGTCTAGCGGGGGGTGGCACAGATACGCAGTATTTT.

The chain couples TRBV30 to TRBJ2-1; the D gene is possibly TRBD2 (6 bases). CDR3 size: 12 residues. The V gene lost 2 bases and the J gene lost 10 bases, with 12 bases spanning the gap. CDR1 is GTSNPN, CDR2 SVGIG, per germline (reference sequence). CDR3 loop: CAWSSRREEQFF. The CDR3 nucleotides read TGTGCCTGGAGTAGCCGACGGGAGGAGCAGTTCTTC.

J is TRBJ1-5 and V is TRBV16; a possible D gene is TRBD1 (5 bases). Germline values: CDR1 KGHSY, CDR2 FQNENV. The CDR3 is made up of 14 amino acids. With 4 bases removed from V and 3 bases from J, the gap between germline ends came to 10 bases. The CDR3 region has the DNA TGTGCCAGCAGCCTGGGACGGAACAATCAGCCCCAGCATTTT. Protein sequence: CASSLGRNNQPQHF.

The chain uses TRBV3-1 (or the pseudogene TRBV3-2) and TRBJ1-2, with 10 bases aligning to TRBD1. This CDR3 has 13 amino acids. The trim removed 5 bases at V and 11 bases at J, leaving 8 bases unmatched. Germline CDR1 is LGHDT and CDR2 is YNNKEL (reference sequence). CDR3 DNA: TGTGCCAGCAGCGAGTGGGACAGGGGATTTTACACCTTC. It yields the protein CASSEWDRGFYTF.